These 17 T cell receptor beta chains were sequenced from one sample in a study of T cell repertoires in cytomegalovirus infection. Their antigens remain unidentified. TCRdb reprocessed the reads via MiXCR and lists one record per CDR3 protein. The table includes around 770,000 distinct CDR3 sequences, approximately 32% detected once. This specimen consisted of cultured CD8+ T cells from PBMCs, obtained from culture after CMV antigen stimulation. Source of these receptors: a human donor in good health (CMV status not recorded). Some clones in this sample may be carry-over from other donors' samples.

This clonotype was seen repeatedly, ten times or more. This chain joins TRBV7-2 and TRBJ2-1, with D possibly being TRBD1 (5 bases). The length of the CDR3 is 18 residues. Germline CDR1 SGHTA, CDR2 FQGNSA. V was cut by 5 bases and J by 8 bases, with 28 bases left in between. The CDR3 DNA follows: TGTGCCAGCAGCCCCGACAAGACAGCCTGGCAGGGTGAGGATGAGCAGTTCTTC. This sequence encodes CASSPDKTAWQGEDEQFF.

In nucleotides, the CDR3 is TGCGCCAGCAGTAGGACAGGGGGCGACGGGGAGCTGTTTTTT. This translates into CASSRTGGDGELFF. The V gene is TRBV10-2, the J gene TRBJ2-2; 11 nucleotides match TRBD1. CDR1 is WSHSY and CDR2 is SAAADI in the germline V gene. The junction had 3 bases not matched to a gene; V was cut back by 5 bases and J by 7 bases. The length of the CDR3 is 14 residues.

This clonotype appeared a few times. CDR3 sequence reads: CASSFLTPYNSPLHF. In nucleotides, the CDR3 is TGTGCCAGCAGCTTCCTGACACCCTATAATTCACCCCTCCACTTT. The chain is built from TRBV7-6 and TRBJ1-6, with D uncertain. V lost 3 bases to trimming and J lost 2 bases, with 8 bases between them. There are 15 residues in the CDR3. Germline V lookup: CDR1 SGHVS, CDR2 FNYEAQ.

This clonotype has just one count. The chain employs TRBV20-1 and TRBJ2-3; D tentatively fits TRBD1 or TRBD2 (6 bases each). CDR3 length: 15 amino acids. The germline V gene has CDR1 DFQATT and CDR2 SNEGSKA (reference sequence). This chain's CDR3 is CSCLGWGALEAGQYF. The CDR3 nucleotides read TGCAGCTGCCTCGGGTGGGGGGCCTTAGAAGCGGGGCAGTATTTT.

The chain carries TRBV10-3 and TRBJ2-6, with 8 bases matching TRBD2. The V gene's germline CDR1 is ENHRY and CDR2 SYGVKD. The CDR3 spans 18 residues. Trimming cost V 3 bases and J 3 bases; bases outside gene matches: 10. For the CDR3, the DNA is TGTGCCATCAGTGACCCCCGGGGGGGCTCGGGTGGGGCCAACGTCCTGACTTTC. It is translated as CAISDPRGGSGGANVLTF.

This clonotype was observed a handful of times. This chain connects TRBV6-1 to TRBJ2-5; no definite D call. Trimming cost V 7 bases and J 9 bases, with 18 bases left between them. The CDR3 runs to 13 residues. Looked up from germline, CDR1 is MNHNS and CDR2 is SASEGT. CDR3 nucleotides: TGTGCCAGCATGAGAGGTCTCGTTGAGGCCCAGTACTTC. The encoded protein is CASMRGLVEAQYF.

The chain is built from TRBV7-9 and TRBJ2-1; 8 bases align to TRBD1. The germline CDR1 and CDR2 sequences are SEHNR and FQNEAQ (reference sequence). The ends lost 5 bases at V and 12 bases at J; junction bases unmatched: 3. This CDR3 spans 11 amino acids. The CDR3 DNA follows: TGTGCCAGCAGCCTCGACAGGGGGCAGTTCTTC. This encodes CASSLDRGQFF.

This clonotype was seen ten or more times. The rearrangement joins TRBV7-9 to TRBJ1-6, with 11 bases that match TRBD1. The CDR3 has 15 residues. Germline lookup yields CDR1 SEHNR and CDR2 FQNEAQ (reference sequence). Losses at the gene ends were 6 bases for V and 6 bases for J; bases not matched to a gene: 4. CDR3 nucleotides: TGTGCCAGCAGTCCGGACAGGGGGCCTAATTCACCCCTCCACTTT. This sequence encodes CASSPDRGPNSPLHF.

This clonotype was counted many times. The V gene is TRBV2, the J gene TRBJ2-1, with D perhaps being TRBD1 or TRBD2 (6 bases each). The germline V gene encodes CDR1 SNHLY and CDR2 FYNNEI. The length of the CDR3 is 15 residues. V was shortened by 9 bases and J by 7 bases, with 22 bases between the two germline ends. CDR3 nucleotides: TGTGCCAGTGCACCGGGGGCTACATTTTTGAATGAGCAGTTCTTC. This gives the protein CASAPGATFLNEQFF.

This clonotype has at least ten counts. The chain joins TRBV6-2 or TRBV6-3 to TRBJ2-7; the D gene is possibly TRBD1 (6 bases). Germline CDR1 and CDR2: MNHEY and SVGEGT. Trimming took off 0 bases at V and 3 bases at J, with 9 bases between the two ends. CDR3 size: 14 residues. This chain's CDR3 is CASSYSARGYEQYV. Written as DNA, the CDR3 is TGTGCCAGCAGTTACTCGGCCAGGGGCTACGAGCAGTACGTC.

The chain combines TRBV6-1 with TRBJ2-1; weak D call: TRBD1 (6 bases). The V gene's germline CDR1 is MNHNS and CDR2 SASEGT. The CDR3 totals 15 residues. Trimming removed 5 bases from V and 4 bases from J, with 15 bases in between. The CDR3 nucleotides are TGTGCCAGCAGTCGCCGGGACACAACGTACAATGAGCAGTTCTTC. This translates into CASSRRDTTYNEQFF.

V gene TRBV6-5 combines with J gene TRBJ2-2, with 11 bases matching TRBD2. V gave up 8 bases and J gave up 0 bases; unmatched junction bases: 8. The CDR3 is 17 amino acids. Germline V gene sequence: CDR1 MNHEY, CDR2 SVGAGI. In nucleotides, the CDR3 is TGTGCCAGCCTAGGCCTAGCGGGGGGATCGAACACCGGGGAGCTGTTTTTT. Residues: CASLGLAGGSNTGELFF.

This clonotype was seen repeatedly, ten times or more. The genes are TRBV5-4 and TRBJ2-2, with TRBD2 as a possible D gene (6 bases). Trimming shortened V by 1 base and J by 3 bases, and 10 bases separated the two germline ends. This CDR3 has 15 amino acids. Germline CDR1 and CDR2: SGHNT and YYREEE (reference sequence). The CDR3 DNA sequence: TGTGCCAGCAGCTTGCGTGGGGAGGACACCGGGGAGCTGTTTTTT. This translates into CASSLRGEDTGELFF.

This clonotype has more than one count but fewer than ten. The V gene is TRBV27, the J gene TRBJ1-4; TRBD1 aligns across 7 bases. The CDR3 contains 14 residues. Germline CDR1 and CDR2: MNHEY and SMNVEV (reference sequence). The junction had 7 bases not matched to a gene; V was cut back by 5 bases and J by 7 bases. The CDR3 is CASSRWAGGEKLFF. CDR3 coding DNA: TGTGCCAGCAGTCGCTGGGCAGGGGGTGAAAAACTGTTTTTT.

The rearrangement uses TRBV12-5 and TRBJ2-1; no definite D call. The V end lost 5 bases, the J end lost 0 bases, and 5 bases lay between the germline ends. The germline CDR1 and CDR2 sequences are LGHNT and FRNRAP. This CDR3 has 13 residues. CDR3 sequence: CASGPISYNEQFF. In DNA, the CDR3 is TGTGCTAGTGGTCCCATCTCCTACAATGAGCAGTTCTTC.

This clonotype occurred many times. The V and J genes are TRBV7-2 and TRBJ1-2; possible D gene TRBD1, 6 bases. V was clipped by 3 bases and J by 7 bases, with 21 bases between them. Germline values: CDR1 SGHTA, CDR2 FQGNSA. The CDR3 extends over 16 amino acids. CDR3 coding DNA: TGTGCCAGCAGCTTTAAACAGGGCTTGCTTTTGTTTGGCTACACCTTC. The encoded protein is CASSFKQGLLLFGYTF. Based on the CDR3 plus reference TRBV7-2 and TRBJ1-2, the full variable domain is GAGVSQSPSNKVTEKGKDVELRCDPISGHTALYWYRQSLGQGLEFLIYFQGNSAPDKSGLPSDRFSAERTGGSVSTLTIQRTQQEDSAVYLCASSFKQGLLLFGYTFGSGTRLTVV.

This CDR3 reads CASSYATGDFHF. The CDR3 region has the DNA TGTGCCAGCAGTTACGCTACAGGGGATTTTCACTTT. The rearrangement joins TRBV6-2 or TRBV6-3 to TRBJ1-6, with 7 bases matching TRBD1. V lost 2 bases, J lost 19 bases, and 8 bases stayed unmatched. Germline CDR1 is MNHEY and CDR2 is SVGEGT. This CDR3 is 12 amino acids long.